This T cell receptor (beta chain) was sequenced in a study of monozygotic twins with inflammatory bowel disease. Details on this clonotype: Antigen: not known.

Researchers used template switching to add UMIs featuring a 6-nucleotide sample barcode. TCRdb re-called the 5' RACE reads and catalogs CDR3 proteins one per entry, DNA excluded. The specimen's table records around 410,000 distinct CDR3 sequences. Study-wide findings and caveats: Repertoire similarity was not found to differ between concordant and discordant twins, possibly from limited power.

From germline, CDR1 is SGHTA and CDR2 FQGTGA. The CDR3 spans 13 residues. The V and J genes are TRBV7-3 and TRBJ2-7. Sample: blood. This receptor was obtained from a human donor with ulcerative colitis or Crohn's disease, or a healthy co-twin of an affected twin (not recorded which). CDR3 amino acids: CASSLAHEYEQYF.